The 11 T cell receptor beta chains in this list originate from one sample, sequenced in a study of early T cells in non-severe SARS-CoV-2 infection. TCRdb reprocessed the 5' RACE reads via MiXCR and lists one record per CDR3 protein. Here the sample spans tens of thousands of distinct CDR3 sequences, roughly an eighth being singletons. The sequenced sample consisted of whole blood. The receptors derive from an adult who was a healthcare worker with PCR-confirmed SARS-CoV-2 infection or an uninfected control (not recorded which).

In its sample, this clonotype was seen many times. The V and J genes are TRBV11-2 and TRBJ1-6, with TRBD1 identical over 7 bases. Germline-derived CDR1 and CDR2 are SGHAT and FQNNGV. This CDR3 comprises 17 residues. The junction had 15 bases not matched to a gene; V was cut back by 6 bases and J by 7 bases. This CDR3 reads CASRPGDSKAQNSPLHF. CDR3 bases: TGTGCCAGCAGGCCCGGGGACAGCAAGGCCCAGAATTCACCCCTCCACTTT.

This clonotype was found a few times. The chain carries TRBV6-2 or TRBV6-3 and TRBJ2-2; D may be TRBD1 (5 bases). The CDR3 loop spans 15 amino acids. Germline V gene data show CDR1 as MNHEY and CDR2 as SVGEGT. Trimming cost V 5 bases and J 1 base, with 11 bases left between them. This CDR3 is CASSPPQGNTGELFF. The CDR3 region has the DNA TGTGCCAGCAGTCCACCTCAGGGGAACACCGGGGAGCTGTTTTTT.

For the CDR3, the DNA is TGCAGTGCTAGTCAGGGGATAGAGCGCTACACCTTC. This encodes CSASQGIERYTF. The chain has TRBV20-1 and TRBJ1-2; possible D gene TRBD1, 6 bases. V was trimmed by 3 bases and J by 9 bases, leaving 14 bases between them. This CDR3 region has 12 residues. Germline CDR1 DFQATT, CDR2 SNEGSKA (reference sequence).

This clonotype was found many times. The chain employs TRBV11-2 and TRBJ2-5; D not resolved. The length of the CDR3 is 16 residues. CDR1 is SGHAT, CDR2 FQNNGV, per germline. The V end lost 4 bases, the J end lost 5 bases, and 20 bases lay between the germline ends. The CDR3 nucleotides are TGTGCCAGCAGCTCCTGGGAAGAGCGACGCGAGGAGACCCAGTACTTC. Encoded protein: CASSSWEERREETQYF. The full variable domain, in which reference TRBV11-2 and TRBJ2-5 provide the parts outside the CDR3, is EAGVAQSPRYKIIEKRQSVAFWCNPISGHATLYWYQQILGQGPKLLIQFQNNGVVDDSQLPKDRFSAERLKGVDSTLKIQPAKLEDSAVYLCASSSWEERREETQYFGPGTRLLVL.

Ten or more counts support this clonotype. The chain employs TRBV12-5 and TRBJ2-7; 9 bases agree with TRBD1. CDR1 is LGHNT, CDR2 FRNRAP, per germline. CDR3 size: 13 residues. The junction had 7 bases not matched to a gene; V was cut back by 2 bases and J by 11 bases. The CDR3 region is CASGLSGGDREYF. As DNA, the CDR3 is TGTGCTAGTGGTTTGTCCGGAGGGGACAGGGAGTACTTC.

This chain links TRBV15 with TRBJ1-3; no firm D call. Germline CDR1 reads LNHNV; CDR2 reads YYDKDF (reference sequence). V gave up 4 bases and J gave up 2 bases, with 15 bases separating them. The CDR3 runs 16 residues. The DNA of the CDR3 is TGTGCCACCAGCACCAAAACACAACCACCTGGAAACACCATATATTTT. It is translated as CATSTKTQPPGNTIYF.

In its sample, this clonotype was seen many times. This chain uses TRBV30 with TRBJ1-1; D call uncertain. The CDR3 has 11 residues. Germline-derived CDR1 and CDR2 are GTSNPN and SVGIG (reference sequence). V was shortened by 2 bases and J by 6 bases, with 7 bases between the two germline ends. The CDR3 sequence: CAWSTTAEAFF. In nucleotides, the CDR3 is TGTGCCTGGAGTACCACGGCTGAAGCTTTCTTT. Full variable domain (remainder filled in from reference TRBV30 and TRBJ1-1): SQTIHQWPATLVQPVGSPLSLECTVEGTSNPNLYWYRQAAGRGLQLLFYSVGIGQISSEVPQNLSASRPQDRQFILSSKKLLLSDSGFYLCAWSTTAEAFFGQGTRLTVV.

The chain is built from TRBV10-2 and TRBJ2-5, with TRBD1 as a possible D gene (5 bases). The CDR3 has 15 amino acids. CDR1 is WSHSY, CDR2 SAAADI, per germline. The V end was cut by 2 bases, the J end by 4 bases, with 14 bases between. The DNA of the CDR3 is TGCGCCAGCAGTGAGCAGCCGGACATCACAGAGACCCAGTACTTC. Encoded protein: CASSEQPDITETQYF.

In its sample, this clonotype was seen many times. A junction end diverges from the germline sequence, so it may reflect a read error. The CDR3 loop is CSAERRTRGLYGYTF. CDR3 in DNA: TGCAGCGCTGAAAGGCGAACCAGGGGGCTTTATGGCTACACCTTC. V and J are TRBV29-1 and TRBJ1-2; TRBD1 matches 8 bases. Germline V gives CDR1 SQVTM, CDR2 ANQGSEA. The CDR3 sequence is 15 residues long.

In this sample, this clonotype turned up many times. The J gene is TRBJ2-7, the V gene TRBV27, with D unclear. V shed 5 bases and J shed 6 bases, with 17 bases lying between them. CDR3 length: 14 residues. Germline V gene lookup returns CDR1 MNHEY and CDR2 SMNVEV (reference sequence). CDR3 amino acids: CASSPLTGFAEQYF. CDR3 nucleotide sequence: TGTGCCAGCAGTCCGTTGACCGGATTCGCCGAGCAGTACTTC.

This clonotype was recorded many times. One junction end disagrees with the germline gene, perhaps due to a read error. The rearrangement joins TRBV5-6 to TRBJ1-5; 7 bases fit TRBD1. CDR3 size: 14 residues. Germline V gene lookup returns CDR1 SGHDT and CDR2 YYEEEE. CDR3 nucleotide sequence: TGTGCCAGCAGCTGGGGACAGATCAATCAGCCCCAGCAATTT. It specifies CASSWGQINQPQQF.